Sequencing of this T cell receptor beta chain was carried out in a study of blood T cell repertoires in COVID-19. For the study at large: Samples came from the United States, Italy and Spain, spanning acute and convalescent COVID-19. Sources were T cells, B-cell-depleted T cells, or PBMCs; the material itself was cDNA or gDNA.

J gave up 4 bases and V 2 bases, and 3 bases lay outside the gene matches. Germline assignment: CDR1 KGHDR and CDR2 SFDVKD. This CDR3 has 14 residues. Authors' processing steps: Nucleated cell counts were estimated from reference gene primer amplification. TCRdb's table, derived via immunoSEQ multiplex PCR, lists solely in-frame clones and lacks some. V and J calls and clone size are copied from that table; D and trimming were computed from the DNA. Seen here are tens of thousands of clones, 88% observed once, and the top ten hold approximately 4.3%. This receptor was identified in a human donor in a cohort sampled during active COVID-19. The chain joins TRBV24-1 to TRBJ2-7; 8 bases line up with TRBD1. The sequenced sample was peripheral blood. CDR3 region: CATSDSTGGYEQYF. CDR3 bases: TGTGCCACCAGTGATTCTACAGGGGGTTACGAGCAGTACTTC.